This entry concerns a single TCR beta chain. V lost 0 bases, J lost 6 bases, and 9 bases lay in between. In germline, CDR1 is SGHNT, CDR2 YYREEE (reference sequence). The CDR3 sequence is 13 residues long. The data were produced by immunoSEQ multiplex PCR, yet TCRdb's version contains in-frame clones alone and is incomplete. The sample records 200,000 to 300,000 clones, roughly 91% being singletons. The data originate from a study of blood T cell repertoires in COVID-19. The overall study: From the United States, Italy and Spain came samples of acute and convalescent COVID-19.

It was during active infection that Seattle patients were enrolled and then longitudinally followed. This receptor was identified in a man aged 25 to 40 with COVID-19, enrolled during active disease. Material for sequencing was peripheral blood. V is TRBV5-4 and J is TRBJ1-2; a possible D gene is TRBD1 (6 bases). The CDR3 nucleotides are TGTGCCAGCAGCTTGGCCCCAGGGGATGGCTACACCTTC. This gives the protein CASSLAPGDGYTF. Drawing the rest from reference TRBV5-4 and TRBJ1-2, the complete variable domain is ETGVTQSPTHLIKTRGQQVTLRCSSQSGHNTVSWYQQALGQGPQFIFQYYREEENGRGNFPPRFSGLQFPNYSSELNVNALELDDSALYLCASSLAPGDGYTFGSGTRLTVV.